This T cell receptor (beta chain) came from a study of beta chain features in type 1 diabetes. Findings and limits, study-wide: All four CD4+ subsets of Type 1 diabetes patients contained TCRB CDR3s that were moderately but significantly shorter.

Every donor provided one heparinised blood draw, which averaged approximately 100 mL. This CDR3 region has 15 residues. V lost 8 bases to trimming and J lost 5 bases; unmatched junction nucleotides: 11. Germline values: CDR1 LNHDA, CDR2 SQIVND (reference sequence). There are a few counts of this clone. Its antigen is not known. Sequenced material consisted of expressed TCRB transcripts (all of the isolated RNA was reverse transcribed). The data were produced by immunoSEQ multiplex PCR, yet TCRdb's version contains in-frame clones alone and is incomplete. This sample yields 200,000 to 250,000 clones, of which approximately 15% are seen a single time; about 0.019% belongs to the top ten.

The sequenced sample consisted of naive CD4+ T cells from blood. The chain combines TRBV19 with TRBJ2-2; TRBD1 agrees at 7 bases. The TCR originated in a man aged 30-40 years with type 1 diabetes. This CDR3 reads CASGTDPVITGELFF. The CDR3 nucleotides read TGTGCCAGTGGGACAGACCCGGTGATAACCGGGGAGCTGTTTTTT.